This T cell receptor beta chain originates from a study of response to subunit inactivated influenza vaccine. From germline, CDR1 is SGHDT and CDR2 YYEEEE. Trimming stripped 1 base from V and 3 bases from J, with 8 bases between. CDR3 length: 13 residues. TCRdb passed the RT-PCR reads through MiXCR, listing each CDR3 protein once. The sample has about 520,000 distinct CDR3 sequences, roughly 23% seen once. The clonotype was recovered from a man aged 45-65 years who received an inactivated influenza vaccine. The starting material was CD4+ T cells sorted from PBMCs, obtained about 5 days after vaccination. The V gene is TRBV5-6, the J gene TRBJ2-7, with a possible D match to TRBD2 (6 bases). This chain's CDR3 is CASSLRGIYEQYF. As DNA, the CDR3 is TGTGCCAGCAGCTTGCGCGGGATCTACGAGCAGTACTTC. The complete variable domain, with remaining parts taken from reference TRBV5-6 and TRBJ2-7, reads DAGVTQSPTHLIKTRGQQVTLRCSPKSGHDTVSWYQQALGQGPQFIFQYYEEEERQRGNFPDRFSGHQFPNYSSELNVNALLLGDSALYLCASSLRGIYEQYFGPGTRLTVT.